This section outlines one T cell receptor (beta chain) sequence together with its context. Its antigen is as yet unknown. This sample was included in a study of cytomegalovirus exposure and HLA in healthy donors. Study outcomes and limitations: The study found most TCR sequences rare, yet found some public TCRs in many donors. Most of the CMV-associated TCR beta chains (in a later analysis) appeared to be HLA-restricted.

The study ran its PCR with 60 Vbeta and 13 Jbeta primers. In the study's own analysis: Roughly 11 million shared chains were among 80 million or so unique TCR beta chains counted in a later analysis. Sequencing used immunoSEQ multiplex PCR; TCRdb keeps in-frame clones, though not all of them. From that table come the V and J calls and clone size; the DNA was used to work out D and trimming. The sample includes approximately 110,000 clones, around 74% of them seen just once. V lost 5 bases and J lost 0; bases outside the gene matches: 11. The CDR3 consists of 17 residues. Germline V gives CDR1 SGHVS, CDR2 FQNEAQ.

The material sequenced was PBMCs. The chain uses TRBV7-8 and TRBJ2-7; TRBD2 agrees at 9 bases. The sequence derives from a woman in her 50s in good health and CMV-seropositive. The CDR3 nucleotides are TGTGCCAGCAGCCACGTTATTCTTAGCGGGAGCTCCTACGAGCAGTACTTC. Encoded protein: CASSHVILSGSSYEQYF.